The subject of this entry is one T cell receptor (beta chain). Its antigen remains unidentified. The CDR3 extends over 16 amino acids. The V gene lost 1 base and the J gene lost 4 bases, with 16 bases spanning the gap. Germline V gene data show CDR1 as SGHNT and CDR2 as YYREEE (reference sequence). PCR used 60 Vbeta primers and 13 Jbeta primers. Sequenced by immunoSEQ multiplex PCR; TCRdb stores in-frame clones only, minus some. The table has around 140,000 clones, around three quarters seen once. The sample belongs to a study of cytomegalovirus exposure and HLA in healthy donors. Study-level results: Researchers reported in a later analysis that common viral pathogens appeared linked to several top clusters. Association of a missense DCLRE1C variant with TCR beta V- and J-gene trimming was reported in a later analysis.

The material sequenced was PBMCs. The receptor comes from a man between 35 and 55 years old in good health and CMV-seropositive. V gene TRBV5-4 combines with J gene TRBJ2-3; D gene unclear. The CDR3 region is CASSLMSGSFSDTQYF. CDR3 bases: TGTGCCAGCAGCTTGATGTCAGGTAGTTTTTCAGATACGCAGTATTTT.